Listed below are T cell receptor beta chains from one sample, sequenced in a study of blood T cell repertoires in COVID-19. Sequencing used immunoSEQ multiplex PCR; TCRdb keeps in-frame clones, though not all of them. The data hold under 150,000 clones, with 75% to 90% observed a single time. What was sequenced was peripheral blood. These receptors all stem from an older woman with active COVID-19. CDR3s include the opening cysteine and the closing phenylalanine or tryptophan. D genes are given only for firm matches. Size values are once, few and many counts, or a class for expanded clones, and some rows have none.

abundance: .
d_gene: .
j_gene: TRBJ2-4
v_gene: TRBV6-5
len: 12
CDR3aa: CASEDSKNIQYF
CDR3nt: TGTGCCAGCGAGGACTCCAAAAACATTCAGTACTTC

abundance: .
d_gene: TRBD1
j_gene: TRBJ1-5
v_gene: TRBV19
len: 15
CDR3aa: CASSIGTGFNQPQHF
CDR3nt: TGTGCCAGTAGTATTGGGACAGGGTTCAATCAGCCCCAGCATTTT

abundance: .
d_gene: TRBD2
j_gene: TRBJ2-3
v_gene: TRBV2
len: 16
CDR3aa: CASRLLAGVSSDTQYF
CDR3nt: TGTGCCAGCAGGTTACTAGCGGGAGTCTCTTCAGATACGCAGTATTTT

abundance: once
d_gene: TRBD2
j_gene: TRBJ2-2
v_gene: TRBV9
len: 15
CDR3aa: CASSPRLALGGELFF
CDR3nt: TGTGCCAGCAGCCCCCGACTAGCCCTGGGCGGGGAGCTGTTTTTT

abundance: .
d_gene: .
j_gene: TRBJ2-1
v_gene: TRBV27
len: 16
CDR3aa: CASSLSVLGRGVLQFF
CDR3nt: TGTGCCAGCAGTTTATCGGTCCTTGGCAGGGGGGTCCTCCAGTTCTTC

abundance: .
d_gene: .
j_gene: TRBJ1-3
v_gene: TRBV18
len: 17
CDR3aa: CASSPPSGGSSGNTIYF
CDR3nt: TGTGCCAGCTCACCACCGAGTGGAGGGTCCTCTGGAAACACCATATATTTT

abundance: .
d_gene: TRBD2
j_gene: TRBJ2-2
v_gene: TRBV6-6
len: 16
CDR3aa: CASSLAGGSGPGELFF
CDR3nt: TGTGCCAGCAGTCTAGCGGGAGGAAGCGGTCCCGGGGAGCTGTTTTTT

abundance: .
d_gene: .
j_gene: TRBJ1-4
v_gene: TRBV7-2
len: 14
CDR3aa: CASSSGGAGEKLFF
CDR3nt: TGTGCCAGCAGCTCCGGGGGGGCGGGGGAAAAACTGTTTTTT

abundance: .
d_gene: TRBD1
j_gene: TRBJ1-1
v_gene: TRBV9
len: 15
CDR3aa: CASSFTGGVDTEAFF
CDR3nt: TGTGCCAGCAGCTTTACAGGGGGGGTGGACACTGAAGCTTTCTTT

abundance: .
d_gene: TRBD2
j_gene: TRBJ2-7
v_gene: TRBV7-6
len: 17
CDR3aa: CASSPSPLAGWDYEQYF
CDR3nt: TGTGCCAGCAGCCCGTCCCCGCTAGCGGGTTGGGACTACGAGCAGTACTTC

abundance: .
d_gene: .
j_gene: TRBJ1-1
v_gene: TRBV30
len: 12
CDR3aa: CAGDRRDTEAFF
CDR3nt: TGTGCCGGAGACAGGCGGGACACTGAAGCTTTCTTT

abundance: once
d_gene: TRBD2
j_gene: TRBJ2-1
v_gene: TRBV9
len: 16
CDR3aa: CASSVEGLAGSYEQFF
CDR3nt: TGTGCCAGCAGCGTAGAGGGACTAGCGGGTTCATACGAGCAGTTCTTC

abundance: few
d_gene: TRBD2
j_gene: TRBJ2-1
v_gene: TRBV6-2/TRBV6-3
len: 18
CDR3aa: CASSRGLAGGPSYNEQFF
CDR3nt: TGTGCCAGCAGCCGAGGACTAGCGGGAGGCCCGAGCTACAATGAGCAGTTCTTC

abundance: few
d_gene: TRBD2
j_gene: TRBJ2-7
v_gene: TRBV7-2
len: 14
CDR3aa: CASSSGGGDYEQYF
CDR3nt: TGTGCCAGCAGCTCGGGGGGAGGGGACTACGAGCAGTACTTC

abundance: .
d_gene: .
j_gene: TRBJ2-1
v_gene: TRBV7-8
len: 16
CDR3aa: CASSLIRFLGGKEQFF
CDR3nt: TGTGCCAGCAGCTTAATTCGGTTTCTGGGCGGGAAGGAGCAGTTCTTC

abundance: .
d_gene: TRBD1
j_gene: TRBJ2-1
v_gene: TRBV28
len: 14
CDR3aa: CASSFLDRDNEQFF
CDR3nt: TGTGCCAGCAGTTTTCTGGACAGGGACAATGAGCAGTTCTTC

abundance: .
d_gene: TRBD2
j_gene: TRBJ2-2
v_gene: TRBV10-2
len: 14
CDR3aa: CASAGSGRIGELFF
CDR3nt: TGCGCCAGTGCTGGTAGCGGGAGAATCGGGGAGCTGTTTTTT

abundance: .
d_gene: TRBD1
j_gene: TRBJ2-6
v_gene: TRBV27
len: 20
CDR3aa: CASSPPGTDIWFSGANVLTF
CDR3nt: TGTGCCAGCAGTCCCCCCGGGACAGATATTTGGTTTTCTGGGGCCAACGTCCTGACTTTC

abundance: .
d_gene: .
j_gene: TRBJ2-3
v_gene: TRBV24-1
len: 17
CDR3aa: CATSDPTLGPFTDTQYF
CDR3nt: TGTGCCACCAGTGACCCCACGCTGGGCCCCTTCACAGATACGCAGTATTTT

abundance: .
d_gene: TRBD2
j_gene: TRBJ2-5
v_gene: TRBV10-2
len: 15
CDR3aa: CASRTSGRVQETQYF
CDR3nt: TGCGCCAGCAGGACTAGCGGGAGGGTTCAGGAGACCCAGTACTTC

abundance: .
d_gene: .
j_gene: TRBJ1-2
v_gene: TRBV5-4
len: 14
CDR3aa: CASSLDLQSYGYTF
CDR3nt: TGTGCCAGCAGCTTGGATCTACAGTCTTATGGCTACACCTTC

abundance: .
d_gene: TRBD1
j_gene: TRBJ2-7
v_gene: TRBV4-2
len: 15
CDR3aa: CASSPTGTGVSEQYF
CDR3nt: TGTGCCAGCAGCCCCACCGGGACAGGGGTTTCCGAGCAGTACTTC

abundance: .
d_gene: .
j_gene: TRBJ1-2
v_gene: TRBV7-9
len: 14
CDR3aa: CASSLTRGSYGYTF
CDR3nt: TGTGCCAGCAGCTTGACACGTGGCAGCTATGGCTACACCTTC

abundance: once
d_gene: .
j_gene: TRBJ1-2
v_gene: TRBV29-1
len: 11
CDR3aa: CSINNIYGYTF
CDR3nt: TGCAGCATTAACAATATCTATGGCTACACCTTC

abundance: once
d_gene: TRBD2
j_gene: TRBJ2-3
v_gene: TRBV5-5
len: 16
CDR3aa: CASSFLAGTSTDTQYF
CDR3nt: TGTGCCAGCAGCTTCCTAGCGGGAACTAGCACAGATACGCAGTATTTT

abundance: .
d_gene: TRBD1
j_gene: TRBJ1-1
v_gene: TRBV4-2
len: 15
CDR3aa: CASSQNDRDNTEAFF
CDR3nt: TGTGCCAGCAGCCAAAATGACAGGGACAACACTGAAGCTTTCTTT

abundance: .
d_gene: TRBD1
j_gene: TRBJ2-1
v_gene: TRBV4-3
len: 15
CDR3aa: CASSHQGQGRNEQFF
CDR3nt: TGCGCCAGCAGCCACCAGGGACAGGGGCGGAATGAGCAGTTCTTC

abundance: .
d_gene: .
j_gene: TRBJ1-1
v_gene: TRBV6-2/TRBV6-3
len: 13
CDR3aa: CASSYVGRTEAFF
CDR3nt: TGTGCCAGCAGTTACGTGGGCAGGACTGAAGCTTTCTTT

abundance: once
d_gene: TRBD1
j_gene: TRBJ1-6
v_gene: TRBV28
len: 17
CDR3aa: CASSFVGRGVLNSPLHF
CDR3nt: TGTGCCAGCAGTTTCGTGGGCAGGGGGGTCCTTAATTCACCCCTCCACTTT

abundance: .
d_gene: .
j_gene: TRBJ1-1
v_gene: TRBV7-6
len: 14
CDR3aa: CASSPQPLNTEAFF
CDR3nt: TGTGCCAGCAGCCCACAGCCGTTGAACACTGAAGCTTTCTTT

abundance: .
d_gene: TRBD2
j_gene: TRBJ2-1
v_gene: TRBV7-6
len: 16
CDR3aa: CASSQVAGGPYNEQFF
CDR3nt: TGTGCCAGCAGCCAGGTAGCGGGAGGCCCCTACAATGAGCAGTTCTTC

abundance: .
d_gene: .
j_gene: TRBJ1-3
v_gene: TRBV7-2
len: 18
CDR3aa: CASSLVGSGVTSGNTIYF
CDR3nt: TGTGCCAGCAGCTTAGTTGGGTCAGGGGTAACCTCTGGAAACACCATATATTTT

abundance: .
d_gene: .
j_gene: TRBJ2-7
v_gene: TRBV28
len: 16
CDR3aa: CASSLGLSQQSYEQYF
CDR3nt: TGTGCCAGCAGTTTGGGCCTATCCCAGCAGTCCTACGAGCAGTACTTC

abundance: .
d_gene: TRBD2
j_gene: TRBJ2-1
v_gene: TRBV11-3
len: 17
CDR3aa: CASSLGLGSGRENEQFF
CDR3nt: TGTGCCAGCAGCTTAGGATTAGGGAGCGGGAGGGAAAATGAGCAGTTCTTC

abundance: .
d_gene: TRBD2
j_gene: TRBJ2-1
v_gene: TRBV7-2
len: 15
CDR3aa: CASSLGRAGRDEQFF
CDR3nt: TGTGCCAGCAGCTTAGGTCGAGCGGGAAGGGATGAGCAGTTCTTC

abundance: many
d_gene: TRBD1
j_gene: TRBJ2-1
v_gene: TRBV19
len: 19
CDR3aa: CATRASGTGAIHSYNEQFF
CDR3nt: TGTGCCACCAGAGCTTCCGGGACAGGGGCGATTCACTCCTACAATGAGCAGTTCTTC

abundance: once
d_gene: TRBD1
j_gene: TRBJ2-7
v_gene: TRBV7-9
len: 17
CDR3aa: CASSLTGGGPLSYEQYF
CDR3nt: TGTGCCAGCAGCTTGACAGGGGGCGGACCCCTCTCCTACGAGCAGTACTTC

abundance: .
d_gene: .
j_gene: TRBJ2-1
v_gene: TRBV9
len: 16
CDR3aa: CASSGGAFWSYNEQFF
CDR3nt: TGTGCCAGCAGCGGGGGAGCGTTCTGGTCCTACAATGAGCAGTTCTTC

abundance: once
d_gene: .
j_gene: TRBJ2-3
v_gene: TRBV29-1
len: 12
CDR3aa: CSVEQGPDTQYF
CDR3nt: TGCAGCGTTGAACAGGGGCCAGATACGCAGTATTTT

abundance: .
d_gene: TRBD1
j_gene: TRBJ2-7
v_gene: TRBV19
len: 16
CDR3aa: CASSPGQASVPYEQYF
CDR3nt: TGTGCCAGTAGTCCTGGACAGGCCTCGGTACCCTACGAGCAGTACTTC

abundance: .
d_gene: TRBD2
j_gene: TRBJ2-5
v_gene: TRBV2
len: 14
CDR3aa: CASRAGTSQETQYF
CDR3nt: TGTGCCAGCAGGGCCGGGACTAGTCAGGAGACCCAGTACTTC